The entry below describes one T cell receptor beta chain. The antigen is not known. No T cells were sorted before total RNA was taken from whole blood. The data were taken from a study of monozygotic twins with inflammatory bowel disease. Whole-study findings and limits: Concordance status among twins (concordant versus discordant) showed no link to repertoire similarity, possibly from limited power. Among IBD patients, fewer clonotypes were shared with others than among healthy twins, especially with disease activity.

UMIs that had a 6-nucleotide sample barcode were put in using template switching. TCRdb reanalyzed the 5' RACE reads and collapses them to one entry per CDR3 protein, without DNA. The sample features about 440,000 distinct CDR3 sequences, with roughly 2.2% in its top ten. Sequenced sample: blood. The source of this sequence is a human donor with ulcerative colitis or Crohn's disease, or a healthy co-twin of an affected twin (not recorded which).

The CDR3 loop reads CASSQGASGRANEQFF. The chain joins TRBV4-3 to TRBJ2-1; TCRdb calls TRBD2, which cannot be checked without DNA. This CDR3 comprises 16 residues. Germline CDR1 reads LGHNA; CDR2 reads YSLEER.